The 21 T cell receptor beta chains below were found in one sample sequenced in a study of beta chain features in type 1 diabetes. Since all of the isolated RNA was reverse transcribed, expressed TCRB transcripts were what got sequenced. Method: immunoSEQ multiplex PCR; TCRdb's copy keeps in-frame clones and lacks some. Here the sample spans roughly 130,000 clones, about 8.7% being singletons. Sequenced material: central memory CD4+ T cells from blood. The origin of the receptors is a young man in good health.

This clone was recorded at least ten times. The chain joins TRBV5-8 to TRBJ2-5; 10 bases line up with TRBD1. CDR1 SGHTS and CDR2 YDEGEE come from the germline V gene. V lost 2 bases, J lost 5 bases, and 3 bases stayed unmatched. The CDR3 extends over 14 amino acids. This CDR3 reads CASSLWTGGETQYF. The CDR3 coding sequence is TGTGCCAGCAGCTTATGGACAGGGGGGGAGACCCAGTACTTC.

Only a few counts were recorded for this clone. The V gene is TRBV30, the J gene TRBJ2-7; 7 bases are shared with TRBD1. Germline CDR1 and CDR2: GTSNPN and SVGIG (reference sequence). The V gene end was trimmed by 4 bases and the J gene end by 3 bases; junction bases not matched to a gene: 9. The CDR3 spans 14 residues. CDR3 nucleotide sequence: TGTGCCTGGAATCGACAGGGAAGGGGCTACGAGCAGTACTTC. This encodes CAWNRQGRGYEQYF.

V and J are TRBV4-1 and TRBJ1-4; D is unresolved. Germline loops: CDR1 MGHRA, CDR2 YSYEKL. The CDR3 contains 15 residues. Trimming shortened V by 0 bases and J by 7 bases, and 12 bases separated the two germline ends. CDR3 DNA sequence: TGCGCCAGCAGCCAAGATCCGGGAGGTGGTGAAAAACTGTTTTTT. Translation gives CASSQDPGGGEKLFF.

This clone was seen only a few times. J is TRBJ1-5 and V is TRBV5-6; the D gene is possibly TRBD1 (6 bases). Germline CDR1 and CDR2: SGHDT and YYEEEE. V shed 3 bases and J shed 7 bases, with 14 bases lying between them. The CDR3 runs to 14 residues. CDR3 DNA sequence: TGTGCCAGCAGCTGGGGCGGGGGCGAACAGCCCCAGCATTTT. Translation: CASSWGGGEQPQHF.

Only a few counts were recorded for this clone. The chain combines TRBV14 with TRBJ1-2; tentatively, D is TRBD1 (5 bases). V was clipped by 4 bases and J by 4 bases, with 13 bases between them. In germline, CDR1 is SGHDN, CDR2 FVKESK. The CDR3 is 14 amino acids. The CDR3, as DNA: TGTGCCAGCAGCCCCAGGGTAGGGGCCTATGGCTACACCTTC. The encoded protein is CASSPRVGAYGYTF. The entire variable domain, with the rest obtained from reference TRBV14 and TRBJ1-2, is as follows: EAGVTQFPSHSVIEKGQTVTLRCDPISGHDNLYWYRRVMGKEIKFLLHFVKESKQDESGMPNNRFLAERTGGTYSTLKVQPAELEDSGVYFCASSPRVGAYGYTFGSGTRLTVV.

As concerns this clone: This sample also contains other DNA sequences that code for the same CDR3. V gene TRBV5-1 combines with J gene TRBJ2-3, with D possibly matching TRBD1 (6 bases). The CDR3 is made up of 14 amino acids. V was pared by 4 bases and J by 3 bases, with 12 bases between. The germline V gene encodes CDR1 SGHRS and CDR2 YFSETQ. CDR3 residues: CASSIGQGTDTQYF. The CDR3 region has the DNA TGCGCCAGCAGCATTGGGCAGGGGACAGATACGCAGTATTTT.

This clone occurred a few times. The chain uses TRBV27 and TRBJ2-1; 7 positions agree with TRBD2. The germline CDR1 and CDR2 sequences are MNHEY and SMNVEV (reference sequence). The CDR3 spans 20 residues. Trimming at V came to 6 bases and at J to 4 bases, leaving 24 bases not matched to a gene. In DNA, the CDR3 is TGTGCCAGCAGAAACACAGTTCGGGGGGTTGGAGCGGGGCGATACAATGAGCAGTTCTTC. Its protein product is CASRNTVRGVGAGRYNEQFF.

The V and J genes are TRBV7-2 and TRBJ2-7, with TRBD1 matching over 8 bases. CDR3 size: 13 residues. Trimming removed 6 bases from V and 2 bases from J; junction bases left unmatched: 3. CDR1 and CDR2 (germline): SGHTA, FQGNSA. CDR3 protein: CASRKQGAYEQYF. The CDR3 nucleotides are TGTGCCAGCAGGAAACAGGGGGCCTACGAGCAGTACTTC.

The chain recombines TRBV6-6 with TRBJ2-1; the match to TRBD2 covers 12 bases. The junction had 7 bases not matched to a gene; V was cut back by 5 bases and J by 8 bases. Germline V gene sequence: CDR1 MNHNY, CDR2 SVGAGI (reference sequence). The CDR3 sequence is 15 residues long. The CDR3 nucleotides read TGTGCCAGCAGTGATACGCTAGCGGGGGGGCATGAGCAGTTCTTC. Its protein is CASSDTLAGGHEQFF.

This clone was detected ten times or more. The rearrangement joins TRBV5-1 to TRBJ2-7; D not certain. The germline V gene encodes CDR1 SGHRS and CDR2 YFSETQ. Trimming pared 1 base from V and 2 bases from J, leaving 7 bases between. The CDR3 runs to 13 residues. CDR3 coding DNA: TGCGCCAGCAGCTTGACAGCACCCTACGAGCAGTACTTC. This translates into CASSLTAPYEQYF. The full variable domain, with the rest looked up from reference TRBV5-1 and TRBJ2-7, is KAGVTQTPRYLIKTRGQQVTLSCSPISGHRSVSWYQQTPGQGLQFLFEYFSETQRNKGNFPGRFSGRQFSNSRSEMNVSTLELGDSALYLCASSLTAPYEQYFGPGTRLTVT.

V gene TRBV6-5 combines with J gene TRBJ1-2, with 9 bases fitting TRBD1. V lost 6 bases, J lost 4 bases, and 6 bases stayed unmatched. CDR1 and CDR2 (germline): MNHEY, SVGAGI. The CDR3 length is 14 residues. CDR3 region: CASRRDRESYGYTF. In nucleotides, the CDR3 is TGTGCCAGCAGGAGGGACAGGGAGTCCTATGGCTACACCTTC.

CDR3 bases: TGTGCCAGCAGTTACGGGACAGCTTCTTATGAAAAACTGTTTTTT. It specifies CASSYGTASYEKLFF. This sequence joins TRBV27 and TRBJ1-4, with 7 bases aligning to TRBD1. Trimming cost V 4 bases and J 6 bases; bases outside gene matches: 8. The CDR3 totals 15 residues. Germline V lookup: CDR1 MNHEY, CDR2 SMNVEV (reference sequence).

The chain joins TRBV23-1 to TRBJ2-7; perhaps TRBD1 as D (6 bases). TRBV23-1 is designated an ORF whose function remains uncertain. CDR3 length: 15 amino acids. Trimming cost V 2 bases and J 5 bases, with 16 bases left between them. CDR3 loop: CASSQVRQGNDEQYF. The CDR3 DNA reads as TGCGCCAGCAGTCAAGTTCGGCAGGGGAACGACGAGCAGTACTTC.

This clone was detected a few times. J is TRBJ2-7 and V is TRBV29-1; 10 bases are a match to TRBD1. Trimming took 6 bases from V and 6 from J; bases not matched to a gene: 14. CDR3 length: 15 residues. CDR1 is SQVTM and CDR2 is ANQGSEA in the germline V gene. DNA for the CDR3: TGCAGCGTCAGGCGGGGGACAGGGGACCTCGGCGAGCAGTACTTC. The encoded protein is CSVRRGTGDLGEQYF.

In this sample, this clone turned up a few times. This chain links TRBV28 with TRBJ1-5, with no clear D. This CDR3 is 15 amino acids long. V was shortened by 3 bases and J by 5 bases, with 14 bases between the two germline ends. The germline V gene has CDR1 MDHEN and CDR2 SYDVKM. CDR3 residues: CASSFRLGVDQPQHF. Written as DNA, the CDR3 is TGTGCCAGCAGTTTTCGTTTGGGAGTTGATCAGCCCCAGCATTTT.

This clone showed up just a few times. This sequence joins TRBV6-4 and TRBJ2-5; D is ambiguous. Per the germline V gene, CDR1 is MRHNA and CDR2 is SNTAGT. The CDR3 spans 16 residues. Trimming stripped 2 bases from V and 3 bases from J, with 16 bases between. CDR3 nucleotide sequence: TGTGCCAGCAGTGACGGGCAGCCAAAGCAAAAAGAGACCCAGTACTTC. Translation gives CASSDGQPKQKETQYF.

This clone has just a few counts. The V call is TRBV5-1, the J call TRBJ2-5; D possibly corresponds to TRBD2 (6 bases). The CDR3 totals 15 residues. From germline, CDR1 is SGHRS and CDR2 YFSETQ. Trimming cost V 5 bases and J 2 bases, with 16 bases left between them. CDR3 loop: CASRSLGLPQETQYF. CDR3 DNA sequence: TGCGCCAGCAGGAGTCTGGGACTCCCGCAAGAGACCCAGTACTTC.

A few counts support this clone. The chain links TRBV11-2 to TRBJ1-1; D is perhaps TRBD1 (6 bases). V dropped 3 bases and J dropped 1 base, with 12 bases sitting between them. The CDR3 runs 15 residues. Germline values: CDR1 SGHAT, CDR2 FQNNGV. In DNA, the CDR3 is TGTGCCAGCAGCTTCAGGGGCCAGAAGAACACTGAAGCTTTCTTT. Its translation is CASSFRGQKNTEAFF.

This clone was seen a few times. The gene calls are TRBV7-2 and TRBJ2-1; 7 bases match TRBD1. The CDR3 runs to 15 residues. Trimming at V came to 1 base and at J to 5 bases, leaving 5 bases not matched to a gene. CDR1 and CDR2 (germline): SGHTA, FQGNSA. Here the CDR3 DNA reads TGTGCCAGCAGCTTAGAAGGGACAGCCCACAATGAGCAGTTCTTC. Its protein is CASSLEGTAHNEQFF.

The chain has TRBV7-2 and TRBJ2-7; a possible D gene is TRBD2 (5 bases). Germline V CDR1 and CDR2: SGHTA, FQGNSA. Trimming removed 5 bases from V and 2 bases from J, with 7 bases in between. CDR3 length: 12 residues. The CDR3 DNA reads TGTGCCAGCAGCCCCGGGACCTACGAGCAGTACTTC. Translated: CASSPGTYEQYF.

J is TRBJ2-3 and V is TRBV9; a weak D match, TRBD2 (5 bases). The V gene lost 6 bases and the J gene lost 3 bases, with 17 bases spanning the gap. Germline V gene lookup returns CDR1 SGDLS and CDR2 YYNGEE. The CDR3 runs to 15 residues. CDR3 bases: TGTGCCAGCAATTCCCCCCTAGCACAGACAGATACGCAGTATTTT. This gives the protein CASNSPLAQTDTQYF.